A selection of T cell receptor beta chains follows, all from one sample in a study of siplizumab effects on memory and regulatory T cells. This table comes from immunoSEQ multiplex PCR, and its TCRdb copy is limited to in-frame clones, with some not included. In the table there are approximately 65,000 clones, 70% to 85% of which are singletons. Sequenced sample: memory CD4+ T cells sorted from blood. All receptors derive from a human donor in good health. CDR3s include the opening cysteine and the closing phenylalanine or tryptophan. Each record gives: CDR3 length, V gene, clone size, D gene, J gene, CDR3 DNA, CDR3 protein. D genes are given only for firm matches. Clone size is not always given. Where it is, it says once, few, many or a class for expanded clones.

>15|TRBV6-1|-|-|TRBJ1-1
TGTGCCAGCAGTTCACAGGGTCAGGGGAACACTGAAGCTTTCTTT
CASSSQGQGNTEAFF
>14|TRBV6-1|-|-|TRBJ1-1
TGTGCCAGCACCAGGGGCCAGGGGAGCACTGAAGCTTTCTTT
CASTRGQGSTEAFF
>14|TRBV10-3|-|TRBD1|TRBJ2-5
TGTGCCTCCAGGGGGCGCGTTGATGCAGAGACCCAGTACTTC
CASRGRVDAETQYF
>13|TRBV29-1|-|TRBD1|TRBJ1-6
TGCAGCGTCTTGACAGGGTTGGGGTCACCCCTCCACTTT
CSVLTGLGSPLHF
>11|TRBV7-9|-|-|TRBJ2-1
TGTGCCAGCAGCTTGACCGATGAGCAGTTCTTC
CASSLTDEQFF
>16|TRBV5-8|-|TRBD1|TRBJ2-1
TGTGCCAGCAGCTTGGCGTGGGGACAGGGAATAAATGAGCAGTTCTTC
CASSLAWGQGINEQFF
>15|TRBV10-2|-|-|TRBJ2-3
TGCGCCAGCAGTGAGTCGAAGGACGCAAAAGATACGCAGTATTTT
CASSESKDAKDTQYF
>16|TRBV14|-|TRBD2|TRBJ2-1
TGTGCCAGCAGCCGCACTAGCGGGGGCATATACAATGAGCAGTTCTTC
CASSRTSGGIYNEQFF
>14|TRBV2|-|-|TRBJ1-2
TGTGCCAGTTTACGACAGCCAACCGACTATGGCTACACCTTC
CASLRQPTDYGYTF
>13|TRBV12-5|few|-|TRBJ1-4
TGTGCTAGTGCCCGAGACATCCTTACGGAACTGTTTTTT
CASARDILTELFF
>16|TRBV7-2|-|TRBD1|TRBJ2-3
TGTGCCAGCAGCCCCAGACAGGGGCGGAGCACAGATACGCAGTATTTT
CASSPRQGRSTDTQYF
>20|TRBV4-1|-|-|TRBJ2-6
TGCGCCAGCAGCCTCGTTCTTGGGGGGGCCCTACTCTCTGGGGCCAACGTCCTGACTTTC
CASSLVLGGALLSGANVLTF
>16|TRBV11-2|-|TRBD1|TRBJ1-1
TGTGCCAGCAGCTTCCGGGACAGTCGCATGAACACTGAAGCTTTCTTT
CASSFRDSRMNTEAFF
>15|TRBV5-1|-|-|TRBJ1-4
TGCGCCAGCAGCTTGGCAGGGACACATAATGAAAAACTGTTTTTT
CASSLAGTHNEKLFF
>12|TRBV21-1|-|-|TRBJ1-3
TGTGCCACTAAGCAAGGGGGAAACACCATATATTTT
CATKQGGNTIYF